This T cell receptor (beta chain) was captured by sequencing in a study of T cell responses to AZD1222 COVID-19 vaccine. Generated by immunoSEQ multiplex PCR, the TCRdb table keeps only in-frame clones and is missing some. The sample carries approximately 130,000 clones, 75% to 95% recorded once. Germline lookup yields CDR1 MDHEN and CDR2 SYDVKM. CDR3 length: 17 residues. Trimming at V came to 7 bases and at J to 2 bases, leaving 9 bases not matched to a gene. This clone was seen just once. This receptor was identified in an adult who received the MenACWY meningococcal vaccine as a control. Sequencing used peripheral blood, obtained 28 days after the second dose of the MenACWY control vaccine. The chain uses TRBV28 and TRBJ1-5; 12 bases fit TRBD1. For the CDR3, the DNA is TGTGCCAGCACCCGGCATGGGACAGGGGGCGGCAATCAGCCCCAGCATTTT. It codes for CASTRHGTGGGNQPQHF.